Listed here are 2 T cell receptor beta chains from one sample, sequenced in a study of beta chain features in type 1 diabetes. The study, taken as a whole, reports: Moderately but significantly shorter TCRB CDR3s were found in Type 1 diabetes patients in all four CD4+ subsets.

These receptors have no identified antigens. Expressed TCRB transcripts were sequenced because the entire RNA isolate underwent reverse transcription. TCRdb's copy holds only in-frame clones and misses some; the assay was immunoSEQ multiplex PCR. Of 600,000 to 700,000 clones in the sample, under 15% were seen once. Sequenced: naive CD4+ T cells from blood. These receptors were collected from a man in his late teens or twenties with type 1 diabetes.

On this clone: The sample contains more than one DNA sequence encoding this CDR3. The V gene is TRBV9, the J gene TRBJ1-3, with D unclear. V lost 2 bases to trimming and J lost 0 bases, with 6 bases between them. The CDR3 runs to 14 residues. Germline V gene sequence: CDR1 SGDLS, CDR2 YYNGEE. The CDR3 reads CASSVAVSGNTIYF. The CDR3 nucleotides read TGTGCCAGCAGCGTGGCGGTCTCTGGAAACACCATATATTTT. Supplemented by reference TRBV9 and TRBJ1-3, the full variable domain reads DSGVTQTPKHLITATGQRVTLRCSPRSGDLSVYWYQQSLDQGLQFLIQYYNGEERAKGNILERFSAQQFPDLHSELNLSSLELGDSALYFCASSVAVSGNTIYFGEGSWLTVV.

CDR3 in DNA: TGCAGCGTAGTTACAGGGGGGGGCACTGAAGCTTTCTTT. Its protein product is CSVVTGGGTEAFF. The chain employs TRBV29-1 and TRBJ1-1; TRBD1 agrees at 8 bases. The CDR3 is 13 residues long. Germline values: CDR1 SQVTM, CDR2 ANQGSEA. The junction had 7 bases not matched to a gene; V was cut back by 6 bases and J by 4 bases. Based on the CDR3 plus reference TRBV29-1 and TRBJ1-1, the full variable domain is SAVISQKPSRDICQRGTSLTIQCQVDSQVTMMFWYRQQPGQSLTLIATANQGSEATYESGFVIDKFPISRPNLTFSTLTVSNMSPEDSSIYLCSVVTGGGTEAFFGQGTRLTVV.